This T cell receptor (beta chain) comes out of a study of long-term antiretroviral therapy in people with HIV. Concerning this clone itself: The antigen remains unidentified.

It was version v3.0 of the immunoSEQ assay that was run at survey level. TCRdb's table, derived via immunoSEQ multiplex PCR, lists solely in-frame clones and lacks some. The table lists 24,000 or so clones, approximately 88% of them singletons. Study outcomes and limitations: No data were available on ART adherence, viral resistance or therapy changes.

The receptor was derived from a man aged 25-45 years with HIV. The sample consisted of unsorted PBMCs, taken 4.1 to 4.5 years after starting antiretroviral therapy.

The CDR3 is CASSPEGTGETQYF. In DNA, the CDR3 is TGTGCCAGCAGCCCCGAAGGGACGGGGGAGACCCAGTACTTC. The gene calls are TRBV13 and TRBJ2-5; the D call may be TRBD1 or TRBD2 (5 bases each). Trimming shortened V by 5 bases and J by 5 bases, and 15 bases separated the two germline ends. CDR3 length equals 14 residues. The germline CDR1 and CDR2 sequences are PRHDT and FYEKMQ (reference sequence).